This TCR beta chain was obtained from a study of blood T cell repertoires in COVID-19. Looking at the study overall: Sample material is recorded as cDNA or gDNA derived from T cells, B-cell-depleted T cells, or PBMCs.

Profiling relied on immunoSEQ multiplex PCR, and the TCRdb table lists in-frame clones only, not all of them. The top ten clones hold around 3.3% of a sample with about 340,000 clones, around 90% of them seen once. CDR3 size: 13 residues. The germline V and J ends were trimmed by 8 bases and 5 bases, with 15 bases remaining between them. CDR1 is KGHDR, CDR2 SFDVKD, per germline. The sequencing sample was made of peripheral blood. The clonotype was recovered from a woman aged 18-29 years who had recovered from COVID-19. The rearrangement uses TRBV24-1 and TRBJ2-7, with D maybe TRBD2 (6 bases). CDR3 coding DNA: TGTGCCACCAACCCGGGACTTTGCAACGAGCAGTACGTC. Residues: CATNPGLCNEQYV.